This T cell receptor beta chain was retrieved from a study of T cells in Graves' hyperthyroidism and ophthalmopathy. Aged 18 to 65, the patients had hyperthyroidism that was newly diagnosed and had lasted under 2 months. PBMCs were sourced from more than 9 ml fresh peripheral blood. Many counts were recorded for this clonotype. What it binds is unknown. CDR1 and CDR2 from the germline V gene are SGHTA and FQGNSA. V shed 5 bases and J shed 3 bases, with 17 bases lying between them. The CDR3 consists of 15 residues. The CDR3 regions of TCR beta were amplified from RNA transcripts. A first-round RT-PCR of the TCR CDR3 used the HTBI primer set. One entry per CDR3 protein, called by TCRdb with MiXCR from the multiplex PCR reads. Of about 720,000 distinct CDR3 sequences in the sample, 16% were seen once. Findings and limits, study-wide: Blood shared most expanded thyroid clonotypes above 0.001. The model anticipated ophthalmopathy a median approximately six months pre-onset.

The source of this sequence is a man between 18 and 29 years old with Graves' hyperthyroidism. Sequencing was performed on blood. This chain links TRBV7-2 with TRBJ2-7; D gene ambiguous. The CDR3 nucleotides read TGTGCCAGCAGCGACCGGGCCCATTACCTCTACGAGCAGTACTTC. Its translation: CASSDRAHYLYEQYF.